These 5 T cell receptor beta chains share one sample of origin, sequenced in a study of response to subunit inactivated influenza vaccine. TCRdb analysed the RT-PCR reads with MiXCR anew, one entry per CDR3 protein. Of hundreds of thousands of distinct CDR3 sequences listed, about 15% are singletons. The sample in question was PBMCs from blood, obtained around 14 days before vaccination. The receptors shown here come from a man aged 45-65 years who received an inactivated influenza vaccine.

The V call is TRBV19, the J call TRBJ2-1; D may be TRBD1 (6 bases). The V gene lost 5 bases and the J gene lost 2 bases, with 10 bases spanning the gap. The germline CDR1 and CDR2 sequences are LNHDA and SQIVND (reference sequence). The CDR3 consists of 14 residues. The CDR3: CASSEDRTYNEQFF. CDR3 nucleotide sequence: TGTGCCAGTAGTGAGGACAGAACCTACAATGAGCAGTTCTTC.

The chain uses TRBV20-1 and TRBJ2-2; possible D gene TRBD2, 6 bases. This CDR3 spans 11 amino acids. CDR1 is DFQATT, CDR2 SNEGSKA, per germline (reference sequence). Between the trimmed V and J ends, which lost 6 bases and 9 bases, there was a span of 11 bases. The CDR3 DNA reads as TGCAGTGCGACTAGGGTACGGGAGCTGTTTTTT. Amino acid sequence: CSATRVRELFF.

The sample holds a few counts of this clonotype. The V gene is TRBV11-2, the J gene TRBJ2-1; D remains unclear. V was trimmed by 2 bases and J by 7 bases, leaving 15 bases between them. The CDR3 length is 15 residues. Germline values: CDR1 SGHAT, CDR2 FQNNGV. Here the CDR3 DNA reads TGTGCCAGCAGCTTAATGTGGAAAAAATCGAATGAGCAGTTCTTC. It is translated as CASSLMWKKSNEQFF.

This clonotype turned up a few times. The V and J genes are TRBV5-5 and TRBJ2-2; 9 bases map to TRBD1. Germline CDR1 and CDR2: SGHKS and YYEKEE (reference sequence). This CDR3 contains 16 residues. J gave up 3 bases and V 2 bases, and 5 bases lay outside the gene matches. This CDR3 is CASSFEGQGHTGELFF. CDR3 nucleotides: TGTGCCAGCAGCTTTGAGGGACAGGGACACACCGGGGAGCTGTTTTTT.

This clonotype was found a few times. This chain joins TRBV3-1 and TRBJ2-3, with D possibly TRBD2 on 6 matching bases. The CDR3 is 14 amino acids. The germline V and J ends were trimmed by 3 bases and 5 bases, with 12 bases remaining between them. Germline V gives CDR1 LGHDT, CDR2 YNNKEL (reference sequence). The CDR3 DNA reads as TGTGCCAGCAGCCAGACAGCGGGCGGAGATACGCAGTATTTT. It specifies CASSQTAGGDTQYF.